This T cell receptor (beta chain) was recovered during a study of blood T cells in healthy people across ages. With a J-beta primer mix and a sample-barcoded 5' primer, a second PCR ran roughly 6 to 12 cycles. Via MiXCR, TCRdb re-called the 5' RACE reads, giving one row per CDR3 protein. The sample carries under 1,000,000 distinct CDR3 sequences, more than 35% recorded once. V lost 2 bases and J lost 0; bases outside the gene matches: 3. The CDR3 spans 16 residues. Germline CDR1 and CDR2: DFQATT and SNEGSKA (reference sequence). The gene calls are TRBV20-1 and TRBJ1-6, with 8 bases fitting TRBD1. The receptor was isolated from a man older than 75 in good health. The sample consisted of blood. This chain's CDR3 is CSARSGTGSYNSPLHF. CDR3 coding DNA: TGCAGTGCTAGATCCGGGACAGGCTCCTATAATTCACCCCTCCACTTT.